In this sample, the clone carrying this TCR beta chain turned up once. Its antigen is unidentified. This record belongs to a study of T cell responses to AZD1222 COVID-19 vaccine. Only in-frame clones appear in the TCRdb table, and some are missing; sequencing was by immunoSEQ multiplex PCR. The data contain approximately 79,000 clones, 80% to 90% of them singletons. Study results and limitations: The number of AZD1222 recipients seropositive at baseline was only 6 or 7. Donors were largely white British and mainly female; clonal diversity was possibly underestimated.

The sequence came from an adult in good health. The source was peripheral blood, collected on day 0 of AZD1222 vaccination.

This CDR3 is CASSPPGVGTEAFF. Here the CDR3 DNA reads TGTGCCAGCTCACCACCTGGGGTCGGCACTGAAGCTTTCTTT. V and J are TRBV18 and TRBJ1-1; no reliable D call. The germline V gene has CDR1 KGHSH and CDR2 LQKENI. CDR3 length equals 14 residues. V was clipped by 0 bases and J by 4 bases, with 9 bases between them.